Listed here is a single T cell receptor (beta chain). Which antigen it targets is not known. Per-nucleotide qualities are absent, and no much larger clonotype sits a single base away. As encoded in the germline V gene (reference sequence), CDR1 is LGHDT while CDR2 is YNNKEL. A distance of 13 bases separates the germline ends of V and J, which lose 3 bases and 7 bases respectively. CDR3 length: 14 amino acids, cysteine to phenylalanine. Of the read, only the CDR3 DNA is kept; its 42 bases are in frame from base 1. The sample comes from a study of blood T cell repertoires in COVID-19 (dated by TCRdb to the early 2020s). About the full investigation: Collaborator samples came from the United States, Italy and Spain and covered acute and convalescent phases of COVID-19. The material from the prospective study consisted of cDNA or gDNA derived from T cells, B-cell-depleted T cells, or PBMCs. A freely available public database, intended as a resource for researchers studying the immune response to SARS-CoV-2, is where the repertoires were released. Where available, HLA class I and class II types were obtained from metadata supplied by the sample provider rather than from assay-based typing. Samples were obtained from the ongoing ImmuneRACE study (first 160 participants) and from about 1,300 subjects provided by 6 global collaborators. The dataset comprised deeply sampled blood TCRbeta repertoires from subjects exposed to, actively infected with, or recovered from COVID-19. Sample metadata almost always included a de-identified subject ID, COVID-19 status, age in years and sex. Broader findings and caveats from the paper: How much clinical and demographic metadata was included differed by source and by participant, and the metadata was provided uncurated.

Whole blood was collected in K2EDTA tubes by collaborating institutions according to the institutions' own protocols. For TCRbeta analysis, collaborators shipped samples as frozen whole blood, isolated PBMCs, or DNA extracted from either of those sample types. The immunoSEQ Assay, a bias-controlled multiplex PCR, was used to amplify TCRbeta CDR3 regions from genomic DNA. The original pipeline was this. Within the assay, amplification of reference gene primers was used to estimate how many nucleated cells each sample contained. To quantify the absolute abundance of each unique TCRbeta CDR3 rearrangement, sequence reads were collapsed and filtered. For each sample, productive Simpson clonality was calculated as the square root of Simpson's diversity index across productive rearrangements. TCRdb limited this immuneACCESS table to in-frame rearrangements with V and J called. A share of clones is missing; checked studies link under half to unresolved V genes, and the rest is unexplained. V, J and clone size are taken as reported in that table, and D and trimming were inferred from the DNA itself. The sample table contains roughly 190,000 clones; only one count was recorded for 75% to 95% of them. About 0.54% of the sample goes to the ten largest clones.

The source is a man in his forties or fifties with acute or convalescent COVID-19. This sequence uses TRBV3-1 (or the pseudogene TRBV3-2) and TRBJ1-5; the D segment could be TRBD1, given 5 matching bases. Sequenced material: peripheral blood. The bases are TGTGCCAGCAGCCACCAGGGTTCTAACCAGCCCCAGCATTTT. It translates to CASSHQGSNQPQHF.